This entry lists 26 T cell receptor beta chains sequenced from one sample in a study of blood T cell repertoires in COVID-19. TCRdb's copy holds only in-frame clones and misses some; the assay was immunoSEQ multiplex PCR. The sample carries more than 250,000 clones, 70% to 90% recorded once. The sequencing sample was made of PBMCs or T cells enriched from blood (not recorded which). The receptors stem from a man under 40 who had recovered from COVID-19.

This clone was seen a handful of times. The chain combines TRBV3-1 (or the pseudogene TRBV3-2) with TRBJ2-3; 12 nucleotides agree with TRBD2. Trimming at V came to 11 bases and at J to 5 bases, leaving 8 bases not matched to a gene. The CDR3 length is 14 residues. The V gene's germline CDR1 is LGHDT and CDR2 YNNKEL (reference sequence). For the CDR3, the DNA is TGTGCCTGCATGACTAGCGGGGGAAAAGATACGCAGTATTTT. Amino acid sequence: CACMTSGGKDTQYF.

The V call is TRBV19, the J call TRBJ1-5; 7 bases align to TRBD1. Germline-derived CDR1 and CDR2 are LNHDA and SQIVND (reference sequence). V gave up 2 bases and J gave up 15 bases; unmatched junction bases: 13. The CDR3 runs 14 residues. This CDR3 reads CASSINSETGRLHF. The DNA for the CDR3 is TGTGCCAGTAGTATAAACTCCGAGACAGGGCGCTTGCATTTT.

The chain joins TRBV4-1 to TRBJ1-6; 10 bases align to TRBD1. V was pared by 5 bases and J by 13 bases, with 11 bases of the junction left unmatched. The CDR3 contains 15 residues. Germline CDR1 reads MGHRA; CDR2 reads YSYEKL. CDR3 region: CASSFQDRGSSPLHF. The CDR3 region has the DNA TGCGCCAGCAGCTTCCAGGACAGGGGGAGTTCGCCCCTCCACTTT.

The chain uses TRBV5-6 and TRBJ2-1, with TRBD1 matching 7 bases. The CDR3 is made up of 16 amino acids. CDR1 and CDR2 (germline): SGHDT, YYEEEE. The ends lost 3 bases at V and 4 bases at J; junction bases unmatched: 10. CDR3 sequence reads: CASSSFQGVTYNEQFF. CDR3 sequence (DNA): TGTGCCAGCAGCTCATTTCAGGGGGTGACATACAATGAGCAGTTCTTC.

The chain employs TRBV27 and TRBJ1-6; the D is unclear. The CDR3 runs 14 residues. CDR1 MNHEY and CDR2 SMNVEV come from the germline V gene (reference sequence). The V gene lost 5 bases and the J gene lost 6 bases, with 11 bases spanning the gap. The CDR3 DNA is TGTGCCAGCAGTCAAACTCGGAGTAATTCACCCCTCCACTTT. It translates to CASSQTRSNSPLHF.

V gene TRBV3-1 (or the pseudogene TRBV3-2) combines with J gene TRBJ2-5; TRBD2 matches 9 bases. There are 18 residues in the CDR3. With 2 bases clipped from V and 5 bases from J, the junction kept 15 bases outside the gene matches. Per germline, CDR1 LGHDT and CDR2 YNNKEL (reference sequence). The CDR3 region is CASSQLIVSGGGAETQYF. In nucleotides, the CDR3 is TGTGCCAGCAGCCAATTAATCGTTTCGGGCGGGGGGGCCGAGACCCAGTACTTC.

The rearrangement uses TRBV15 and TRBJ1-2; 10 nucleotides agree with TRBD1. V gave up 0 bases and J gave up 6 bases; unmatched junction bases: 7. Germline V CDR1 and CDR2: LNHNV, YYDKDF (reference sequence). The CDR3 has 16 amino acids. The CDR3 loop reads CATSRDYAGTGDGYTF. The CDR3 bases are TGTGCCACCAGCAGAGATTACGCCGGGACAGGGGATGGCTACACCTTC. Full variable domain (remainder filled in from reference TRBV15 and TRBJ1-2): DAMVIQNPRYQVTQFGKPVTLSCSQTLNHNVMYWYQQKSSQAPKLLFHYYDKDFNNEADTPDNFQSRRPNTSFCFLDIRSPGLGDTAMYLCATSRDYAGTGDGYTFGSGTRLTVV.

The chain recombines TRBV14 with TRBJ2-3; the D is unclear. Trimming stripped 2 bases from V and 2 bases from J, with 11 bases between. Germline V gene sequence: CDR1 SGHDN, CDR2 FVKESK. The length of the CDR3 is 15 residues. The CDR3 DNA reads TGTGCCAGCAGCCAATATGGTCAGTTCACAGATACGCAGTATTTT. Translation: CASSQYGQFTDTQYF.

The genes are TRBV6-5 and TRBJ1-6, with 8 bases lining up with TRBD1. The length of the CDR3 is 14 residues. Germline CDR1 is MNHEY and CDR2 is SVGAGI. V shed 6 bases and J 5 bases; nucleotides not matched to a gene: 3. The CDR3 region has the DNA TGTGCCAGCAGACAGGGACAGGATAATTCACCCCTCCACTTT. As protein: CASRQGQDNSPLHF.

This clone was observed a single time. This chain links TRBV13 with TRBJ1-6; no clear D gene. With 4 bases removed from V and 4 bases from J, the gap between germline ends came to 17 bases. Germline CDR1 reads PRHDT; CDR2 reads FYEKMQ (reference sequence). The CDR3 totals 17 residues. The CDR3 spells CASSSSKASRYNSPLHF. The DNA for the CDR3 is TGTGCCAGCAGCTCCTCCAAAGCGTCCCGTTATAATTCACCCCTCCACTTT.

The rearrangement uses TRBV5-4 and TRBJ2-1; 9 positions match TRBD2. The V gene end was trimmed by 5 bases and the J gene end by 5 bases; junction bases not matched to a gene: 11. The CDR3 runs to 16 residues. Germline values: CDR1 SGHNT, CDR2 YYREEE (reference sequence). The CDR3 here is CASRSLAGAQHNEQFF. Written as DNA, the CDR3 is TGTGCCAGCAGATCCTTAGCGGGGGCACAGCACAATGAGCAGTTCTTC.

In this sample, this clone turned up a few times. This chain links TRBV6-5 with TRBJ1-5; no firm D call. The CDR3 is 15 residues long. Germline CDR1 MNHEY, CDR2 SVGAGI. Deletions cut 5 bases from V and 0 bases from J, with 11 bases between. The CDR3 loop is CASSPEIYSNQPQHF. CDR3 bases: TGTGCCAGCAGTCCCGAGATTTATAGCAATCAGCCCCAGCATTTT.

This chain links TRBV6-4 with TRBJ2-3, with a weak D call TRBD2 (6 bases). Trimming cost V 2 bases and J 8 bases, with 11 bases left between them. In germline, CDR1 is MRHNA, CDR2 SNTAGT. The CDR3 runs to 13 residues. CDR3 amino acids: CASSDPPGVTQYF. In DNA, the CDR3 is TGTGCCAGCAGTGACCCCCCGGGGGTTACGCAGTATTTT.

V and J are TRBV6-5 and TRBJ1-1; D unresolved. CDR1 is MNHEY and CDR2 is SVGAGI in the germline V gene. V lost 5 bases, J lost 2 bases, and 15 bases lay in between. The CDR3 runs to 15 residues. Here the CDR3 DNA reads TGTGCCAGCAGTCCCCTGGGAGGGATTAACACTGAAGCTTTCTTT. Protein product: CASSPLGGINTEAFF.

The chain joins TRBV27 to TRBJ2-7; 9 bases line up with TRBD1. The CDR3 length is 16 residues. V was clipped by 6 bases and J by 5 bases; unmatched bases: 14. CDR1 and CDR2 from the germline V gene are MNHEY and SMNVEV (reference sequence). The CDR3 spells CASSSLRGTGSDEQYF. The CDR3 DNA sequence: TGTGCCAGCAGCTCCCTTAGAGGGACAGGGTCTGACGAGCAGTACTTC.

The chain is built from TRBV4-3 and TRBJ2-2; D unclear. CDR1 is LGHNA, CDR2 YSLEER, per germline. There are 16 residues in the CDR3. V shed 1 base and J shed 6 bases, with 15 bases lying between them. Here the CDR3 reads CASSQVIVSGPGELFF. The CDR3 DNA reads TGCGCCAGCAGCCAAGTAATAGTATCGGGTCCCGGGGAGCTGTTTTTT.

This chain uses TRBV27 with TRBJ1-1; no clear D gene. The CDR3 has 14 residues. Per germline, CDR1 MNHEY and CDR2 SMNVEV (reference sequence). Trimming shortened V by 4 bases and J by 6 bases, and 15 bases separated the two germline ends. The CDR3 sequence: CASSSLGRIAEAFF. CDR3 sequence (DNA): TGTGCCAGCAGTTCCCTGGGGAGGATCGCTGAAGCTTTCTTT.

The chain is built from TRBV5-1 and TRBJ1-1, with TRBD1 matching over 7 bases. Trimming cost V 4 bases and J 2 bases; bases outside gene matches: 5. The CDR3 is 14 residues long. Germline V gene data show CDR1 as SGHRS and CDR2 as YFSETQ. The CDR3 reads CASSPQGVNTEAFF. CDR3 in DNA: TGCGCCAGCAGCCCCCAGGGGGTCAACACTGAAGCTTTCTTT.

V and J are TRBV7-6 and TRBJ1-2, with a tentative D call TRBD1 (6 bases). Germline CDR1 and CDR2: SGHVS and FNYEAQ. Trimming took 2 bases from V and 8 from J, leaving 24 bases between them. The CDR3 spans 17 residues. CDR3 sequence reads: CASSLTTRTRGVSGYTF. The CDR3 DNA reads TGTGCCAGCAGCTTAACCACACGCACCAGGGGAGTTTCGGGCTACACCTTC.

The J gene is TRBJ2-1, the V gene TRBV4-3, with 7 bases that match TRBD2. V trimming: 0 bases; J trimming: 4 bases; junction bases outside the gene matches: 3. The CDR3 runs to 15 residues. Germline V gene data show CDR1 as LGHNA and CDR2 as YSLEER. Here the CDR3 DNA reads TGCGCCAGCAGCCAAGAGGGGGGGGTTTACAATGAGCAGTTCTTC. Translation gives CASSQEGGVYNEQFF.

The CDR3 bases are TGTGCCAGCACCCCTGGGCTCAATCAGCCCCAGCATTTT. The encoded protein is CASTPGLNQPQHF. This sequence joins TRBV6-2 or TRBV6-3 and TRBJ1-5; D gene ambiguous. The CDR3 is made up of 13 amino acids. The germline CDR1 and CDR2 sequences are MNHEY and SVGEGT. V lost 7 bases and J 3 bases, leaving 10 bases between the germline ends.

The chain couples TRBV5-4 to TRBJ1-4; TRBD1 matches 9 bases. This CDR3 contains 16 residues. Germline V gives CDR1 SGHNT, CDR2 YYREEE (reference sequence). After removal of 0 bases from V and 8 bases from J, the junction contained 8 bases not matched to a gene. CDR3 DNA: TGTGCCAGCAGCTTGGCTCCGGGACAGGGCGAAGAAAAACTGTTTTTT. Its translation is CASSLAPGQGEEKLFF.

V and J are TRBV2 and TRBJ2-2; D gene unclear. Looked up from germline, CDR1 is SNHLY and CDR2 is FYNNEI. There are 14 residues in the CDR3. Between the trimmed V and J ends, which lost 0 bases and 4 bases, there was a span of 6 bases. The CDR3 nucleotides are TGTGCCAGCAGTGAAGCTCTCGGCACCGGGGAGCTGTTTTTT. Translating it yields CASSEALGTGELFF.

This clone was observed at least ten times. As DNA, the CDR3 is TGTGCCAGCAGCGCCCCTCGGGCAGGGGGCACAACTAATGAAAAACTGTTTTTT. This sequence encodes CASSAPRAGGTTNEKLFF. This chain links TRBV9 with TRBJ1-4; 8 nucleotides align to TRBD1. Looked up from germline, CDR1 is SGDLS and CDR2 is YYNGEE. J lost 0 bases, V lost 3 bases, and 10 bases had no gene match. CDR3 length equals 18 residues.

In DNA form, the CDR3 reads TGTGCCAGTAACTCCCGGGGGGACAGGGGGCCTGGAAACACCATATATTTT. This codes for CASNSRGDRGPGNTIYF. The chain uses TRBV19 and TRBJ1-3; 12 bases fit TRBD1. V trimming: 7 bases; J trimming: 2 bases; junction bases outside the gene matches: 9. The CDR3 extends over 17 amino acids. CDR1 LNHDA and CDR2 SQIVND come from the germline V gene (reference sequence).

The chain combines TRBV7-2 with TRBJ2-1; the D is unclear. The CDR3 totals 12 residues. V was trimmed by 7 bases and J by 7 bases, leaving 11 bases between them. The germline CDR1 and CDR2 sequences are SGHTA and FQGNSA. The CDR3 DNA sequence: TGTGCCAGCACTCGGTTGTTTAATGAGCAGTTCTTC. Protein: CASTRLFNEQFF.